Following are 32 T cell receptor beta chains from one sample sequenced in a study of blood T cell repertoires in COVID-19. Sequenced by immunoSEQ multiplex PCR; TCRdb stores in-frame clones only, minus some. This sample yields 150,000 to 200,000 clones, of which about 88% are seen a single time; approximately 4% belongs to the top ten. The sequenced sample consisted of peripheral blood. These TCRs come from a human donor in a cohort sampled during active COVID-19.

The rearrangement links TRBV7-6 to TRBJ1-1, with 8 bases aligning to TRBD1. The CDR3 contains 17 residues. The V gene end was trimmed by 2 bases and the J gene end by 1 base; junction bases not matched to a gene: 9. Germline CDR1 SGHVS, CDR2 FNYEAQ. The CDR3 DNA reads as TGTGCCAGCAGCTTAATACAGGGGGGGTCCGAGAACACTGAAGCTTTCTTT. This translates into CASSLIQGGSENTEAFF. The full variable domain, with the rest looked up from reference TRBV7-6 and TRBJ1-1, is GAGVSQSPRYKVTKRGQDVALRCDPISGHVSLYWYRQALGQGPEFLTYFNYEAQQDKSGLPNDRFSAERPEGSISTLTIQRTEQRDSAMYRCASSLIQGGSENTEAFFGQGTRLTVV.

This clone was picked up one time. This chain joins TRBV9 and TRBJ1-2, with unresolved D. This CDR3 is built from 14 residues. V was pared by 0 bases and J by 0 bases, with 6 bases between. Germline CDR1 reads SGDLS; CDR2 reads YYNGEE. The CDR3 is CASSVGGANYGYTF. CDR3 in DNA: TGTGCCAGCAGCGTAGGGGGAGCTAACTATGGCTACACCTTC.

The chain recombines TRBV9 with TRBJ2-7; tentative D call: TRBD1 (8 bases). V dropped 4 bases and J dropped 5 bases, with 25 bases sitting between them. The CDR3 contains 17 residues. Germline assignment: CDR1 SGDLS and CDR2 YYNGEE. The CDR3 here is CASSLQGAGSGIDEQYF. The CDR3 nucleotides read TGTGCCAGCAGCCTGCAGGGGGCTGGAAGCGGGATCGACGAGCAGTACTTC.

The chain has TRBV7-9 and TRBJ1-4; weak D call: TRBD1 (5 bases). V shed 5 bases and J shed 6 bases, with 10 bases lying between them. Per germline, CDR1 SEHNR and CDR2 FQNEAQ (reference sequence). CDR3 length: 13 residues. CDR3 sequence: CASSQGPDEKLFF. The CDR3, as DNA: TGTGCCAGCAGCCAGGGTCCAGATGAAAAACTGTTTTTT.

This rearrangement joins TRBV14 to TRBJ1-2; D is perhaps TRBD1 (6 bases). V lost 1 base, J lost 4 bases, and 16 bases lay in between. This CDR3 comprises 16 residues. Germline assignment: CDR1 SGHDN and CDR2 FVKESK. The CDR3 reads CASSQGQAYSSYGYTF. CDR3 DNA: TGTGCCAGCAGCCAAGGACAGGCCTACAGCTCCTATGGCTACACCTTC. Full variable domain (rest looked up from reference TRBV14 and TRBJ1-2): EAGVTQFPSHSVIEKGQTVTLRCDPISGHDNLYWYRRVMGKEIKFLLHFVKESKQDESGMPNNRFLAERTGGTYSTLKVQPAELEDSGVYFCASSQGQAYSSYGYTFGSGTRLTVV.

The rearrangement joins TRBV11-2 to TRBJ2-1; TRBD1 agrees at 8 bases. This CDR3 is built from 15 residues. Germline assignment: CDR1 SGHAT and CDR2 FQNNGV. V lost 5 bases, J lost 2 bases, and 5 bases stayed unmatched. Here the CDR3 reads CASSTTGGPYNEQFF. CDR3 nucleotides: TGTGCCAGCAGCACTACAGGGGGTCCCTACAATGAGCAGTTCTTC.

The chain employs TRBV3-1 (or the pseudogene TRBV3-2) and TRBJ2-1, with 10 bases that match TRBD2. Germline CDR1 reads LGHDT; CDR2 reads YNNKEL (reference sequence). This CDR3 contains 16 residues. The J segment lost 7 bases and the V segment lost 4 bases, leaving 10 bases of the junction unmatched. The DNA of the CDR3 is TGTGCCAGCAGCCCGGAAGCGGGGGGGCCGTGGAATGAGCAGTTCTTC. This gives the protein CASSPEAGGPWNEQFF.

The chain joins TRBV28 to TRBJ1-2; 7 bases match TRBD1. Germline CDR1 is MDHEN and CDR2 is SYDVKM. The CDR3 extends over 13 amino acids. Trimming at V came to 7 bases and at J to 3 bases, leaving 5 bases not matched to a gene. Here the CDR3 reads CASTLGTDYGYTF. For the CDR3, the DNA is TGTGCCAGCACCCTTGGGACAGACTATGGCTACACCTTC.

This clone was recorded once. V is TRBV18 and J is TRBJ1-4; D is unresolved. The CDR3 runs 15 residues. The V end was cut by 3 bases, the J end by 5 bases, with 13 bases between. Germline CDR1 KGHSH, CDR2 LQKENI. The DNA of the CDR3 is TGTGCCAGCTCACCCGGGAGTGCGAAGAATGAAAAACTGTTTTTT. Translation: CASSPGSAKNEKLFF.

The rearrangement joins TRBV7-2 to TRBJ2-1, with D perhaps matching TRBD2 (6 bases). Germline V gives CDR1 SGHTA, CDR2 FQGNSA. V lost 3 bases to trimming and J lost 9 bases, with 15 bases between them. This CDR3 region has 14 residues. The CDR3 coding sequence is TGTGCCAGCAGCTTCTTAGGCGGAGGGAGTGAGCAGTTCTTC. Amino acids: CASSFLGGGSEQFF.

The chain is built from TRBV7-2 and TRBJ1-3; D not resolved. The CDR3 has 15 residues. V was clipped by 1 base and J by 1 base, with 8 bases between them. Germline loops: CDR1 SGHTA, CDR2 FQGNSA. The CDR3 DNA is TGTGCCAGCAGCTTAGTTTCGGGGTCTGGAAACACCATATATTTT. Its protein is CASSLVSGSGNTIYF.

V gene TRBV5-6 combines with J gene TRBJ1-2, with D possibly TRBD1 on 6 matching bases. Germline assignment: CDR1 SGHDT and CDR2 YYEEEE. With 3 bases removed from V and 6 bases from J, the gap between germline ends came to 18 bases. The CDR3 runs 15 residues. CDR3 DNA sequence: TGTGCCAGCAGCTCCTTAACCGGGACAAAGGATGGCTACACCTTC. This translates into CASSSLTGTKDGYTF.

With respect to this clone: The identical CDR3 is also encoded by other nucleotide sequences in the sample. The rearrangement uses TRBV18 and TRBJ2-7, with TRBD1 identical over 8 bases. V dropped 3 bases and J dropped 1; count of bases not matched to a gene: 2. The CDR3 extends over 14 amino acids. Germline CDR1 KGHSH, CDR2 LQKENI. Here the CDR3 DNA reads TGTGCCAGCTCACCCGGACAGGGTTCCTACGAGCAGTACTTC. Protein sequence: CASSPGQGSYEQYF.

This sequence joins TRBV18 and TRBJ2-5; D may be TRBD1 (6 bases). Germline loops: CDR1 KGHSH, CDR2 LQKENI. Trimming removed 3 bases from V and 3 bases from J, with 8 bases in between. The CDR3 totals 13 residues. CDR3 in amino acids: CASSPGTKETQYF. CDR3 nucleotide sequence: TGTGCCAGCTCACCCGGGACAAAAGAGACCCAGTACTTC.

The chain is built from TRBV13 and TRBJ2-6; possible D gene TRBD2, 6 bases. The germline V gene encodes CDR1 PRHDT and CDR2 FYEKMQ (reference sequence). The ends were cut back, 5 bases at V and 1 base at J, with 18 bases in the middle. This CDR3 region has 18 residues. The CDR3, as DNA: TGTGCCAGCAGCCCTAGCGTCCTACGGAGGTCTGGGGCCAACGTCCTGACTTTC. Protein: CASSPSVLRRSGANVLTF. The full variable domain, rest sourced from reference TRBV13 and TRBJ2-6, is AAGVIQSPRHLIKEKRETATLKCYPIPRHDTVYWYQQGPGQDPQFLISFYEKMQSDKGSIPDRFSAQQFSDYHSELNMSSLELGDSALYFCASSPSVLRRSGANVLTFGAGSRLTVL.

This clone was seen just once. This chain joins TRBV11-2 and TRBJ2-3; D is possibly TRBD2 (6 bases). The length of the CDR3 is 13 residues. V lost 5 bases and J lost 6, with 12 bases in between. CDR1 and CDR2 from the germline V gene are SGHAT and FQNNGV. The CDR3 region has the DNA TGTGCCAGCAGCATCGGGAGCCCCGATACGCAGTATTTT. This encodes CASSIGSPDTQYF.

J is TRBJ2-7 and V is TRBV27; TRBD2 agrees at 9 bases. The J segment lost 4 bases and the V segment lost 6 bases, leaving 7 bases of the junction unmatched. The length of the CDR3 is 14 residues. CDR1 is MNHEY and CDR2 is SMNVEV in the germline V gene (reference sequence). The CDR3 coding sequence is TGTGCCAGCAGCTTAGCGGGAGAGGAGTACGAGCAGTACTTC. It yields the protein CASSLAGEEYEQYF.

The J gene is TRBJ1-6, the V gene TRBV19; 10 nucleotides match TRBD1. Unmatched junction bases numbered 15, after V lost 5 bases and J lost 14 bases. Germline V gene lookup returns CDR1 LNHDA and CDR2 SQIVND (reference sequence). This CDR3 comprises 16 residues. The CDR3 spells CASSLTPGTGADALHF. CDR3 nucleotide sequence: TGTGCCAGTAGTTTAACCCCCGGGACAGGGGCGGATGCCCTCCACTTT.

In DNA, the CDR3 is TGCAGCGTTGAACTCGGGACAGGGGTGTATGGCTACACCTTC. Protein product: CSVELGTGVYGYTF. The J gene is TRBJ1-2, the V gene TRBV29-1; TRBD1 matches 10 bases. Germline values: CDR1 SQVTM, CDR2 ANQGSEA. The V segment lost 2 bases and the J segment 5 bases; nucleotides outside the gene matches: 5. The CDR3 sequence is 14 residues long.

This clone was counted a few times. The chain is built from TRBV6-5 and TRBJ2-3; TRBD2 aligns across 8 bases. V lost 6 bases, J lost 3 bases, and 5 bases stayed unmatched. The germline V gene has CDR1 MNHEY and CDR2 SVGAGI. The CDR3 is 14 residues long. The CDR3 region has the DNA TGTGCCAGCAGGCACGGGGGGGAGACAGATACGCAGTATTTT. It translates to CASRHGGETDTQYF.

The V call is TRBV11-2, the J call TRBJ2-1; possible D gene TRBD2, 6 bases. Germline values: CDR1 SGHAT, CDR2 FQNNGV. The CDR3 sequence is 15 residues long. Trimming cost V 8 bases and J 2 bases, with 16 bases left between them. The CDR3 DNA reads as TGTGCCAGCTACCAGTCTAGCGCAACCTACAATGAGCAGTTCTTC. Its translation: CASYQSSATYNEQFF. Looking up the rest from reference TRBV11-2 and TRBJ2-1 gives the full variable domain: EAGVAQSPRYKIIEKRQSVAFWCNPISGHATLYWYQQILGQGPKLLIQFQNNGVVDDSQLPKDRFSAERLKGVDSTLKIQPAKLEDSAVYLCASYQSSATYNEQFFGPGTRLTVL.

This clone was counted once. The chain combines TRBV7-2 with TRBJ2-1; D is perhaps TRBD1 (6 bases). V was clipped by 5 bases and J by 10 bases, with 15 bases between them. Germline V gene lookup returns CDR1 SGHTA and CDR2 FQGNSA. The CDR3 has 13 amino acids. The CDR3 DNA sequence: TGTGCCAGCAGCCGGGACATTAAATCCGAGCAGTTCTTC. Encoded protein: CASSRDIKSEQFF.

The gene calls are TRBV7-2 and TRBJ1-6; perhaps TRBD1 as D (6 bases). The V gene lost 3 bases and the J gene lost 0 bases, with 9 bases spanning the gap. Germline V gives CDR1 SGHTA, CDR2 FQGNSA. This CDR3 spans 16 amino acids. CDR3 DNA: TGTGCCAGCAGCTTCGGACAGAGCTCCTATAATTCACCCCTCCACTTT. Its translation: CASSFGQSSYNSPLHF. Complete variable domain (other parts from reference TRBV7-2 and TRBJ1-6): GAGVSQSPSNKVTEKGKDVELRCDPISGHTALYWYRQSLGQGLEFLIYFQGNSAPDKSGLPSDRFSAERTGGSVSTLTIQRTQQEDSAVYLCASSFGQSSYNSPLHFGNGTRLTVT.

The CDR3 DNA sequence: TGTGCCAGTAGTATGCGGGGGGGTCTGATCATGGAGCAGTTCTTC. Protein product: CASSMRGGLIMEQFF. This chain uses TRBV19 with TRBJ2-1; 9 bases align to TRBD2. J gave up 10 bases and V 3 bases, and 10 bases lay outside the gene matches. CDR1 is LNHDA, CDR2 SQIVND, per germline (reference sequence). The length of the CDR3 is 15 residues.

The count of this clone is one. The CDR3: CASSAQGHLPDEQYF. In DNA form, the CDR3 reads TGCGCCAGCAGCGCGCAGGGACACCTCCCTGACGAGCAGTACTTC. The V gene is TRBV5-1, the J gene TRBJ2-7; tentatively, D is TRBD1 (6 bases). CDR1 and CDR2 from the germline V gene are SGHRS and YFSETQ. The germline V and J ends were trimmed by 4 bases and 5 bases, with 19 bases remaining between them. The CDR3 is made up of 15 amino acids.

The chain recombines TRBV12-3 or TRBV12-4 with TRBJ2-5; 7 positions agree with TRBD1. The junction had 9 bases not matched to a gene; V was cut back by 7 bases and J by 7 bases. The CDR3 spans 13 residues. The CDR3 sequence: CASTPTGSGTQYF. The DNA of the CDR3 is TGTGCCAGCACCCCGACAGGGTCGGGGACCCAGTACTTC.

The chain joins TRBV27 to TRBJ1-1; D might be TRBD1 (5 bases). The CDR3 runs 13 residues. The V and J ends lost 5 bases and 4 bases respectively, with 11 bases between them. Looked up from germline, CDR1 is MNHEY and CDR2 is SMNVEV (reference sequence). The chain's CDR3 is CASSPGSFTEAFF. The CDR3, as DNA: TGTGCCAGCAGTCCAGGGTCGTTCACTGAAGCTTTCTTT.

The V and J genes are TRBV10-1 and TRBJ2-3, with 11 bases identical to TRBD2. Per germline, CDR1 WNHNN and CDR2 SYGVQD (reference sequence). CDR3 length equals 18 residues. With 6 bases clipped from V and 4 bases from J, the junction kept 15 bases outside the gene matches. The CDR3 region has the DNA TGCGCCAGCAGCGAAACCGTAGTAGCGGGGGGGCCTTCAGATACGCAGTATTTT. It specifies CASSETVVAGGPSDTQYF.

The V and J genes are TRBV5-5 and TRBJ1-2; D remains unclear. This CDR3 is built from 14 residues. The germline gives CDR1 SGHKS, CDR2 YYEKEE (reference sequence). Between the trimmed V and J ends, which lost 8 bases and 5 bases, there was a span of 19 bases. CDR3 nucleotide sequence: TGTGCCAGGCCAACTGACACCGAATTTTATGGCTACACCTTC. It is translated as CARPTDTEFYGYTF.

V and J are TRBV5-1 and TRBJ2-3; 7 bases match TRBD1. V shed 0 bases and J 0 bases; nucleotides not matched to a gene: 7. CDR1 SGHRS and CDR2 YFSETQ come from the germline V gene. This CDR3 region has 17 residues. The DNA for the CDR3 is TGCGCCAGCAGCTTGGCCCGAGGGACAGAGAGCACAGATACGCAGTATTTT. Translation: CASSLARGTESTDTQYF.

V is TRBV5-1 and J is TRBJ1-3, with 8 bases matching TRBD1. Germline V lookup: CDR1 SGHRS, CDR2 YFSETQ. This CDR3 region has 17 residues. J gave up 0 bases and V 4 bases, and 9 bases lay outside the gene matches. CDR3 amino acids: CASSPRTGSDSGNTIYF. CDR3 coding DNA: TGCGCCAGCAGCCCGCGGACAGGGTCCGACTCTGGAAACACCATATATTTT.

The V and J genes are TRBV5-1 and TRBJ1-3, with 9 bases matching TRBD1. The CDR3 is 17 residues long. V gave up 0 bases and J gave up 3 bases; unmatched junction bases: 7. The germline CDR1 and CDR2 sequences are SGHRS and YFSETQ. The CDR3 DNA is TGCGCCAGCAGCTTGGGCCGGACAGGGGAACTTGGAAACACCATATATTTT. It translates to CASSLGRTGELGNTIYF.